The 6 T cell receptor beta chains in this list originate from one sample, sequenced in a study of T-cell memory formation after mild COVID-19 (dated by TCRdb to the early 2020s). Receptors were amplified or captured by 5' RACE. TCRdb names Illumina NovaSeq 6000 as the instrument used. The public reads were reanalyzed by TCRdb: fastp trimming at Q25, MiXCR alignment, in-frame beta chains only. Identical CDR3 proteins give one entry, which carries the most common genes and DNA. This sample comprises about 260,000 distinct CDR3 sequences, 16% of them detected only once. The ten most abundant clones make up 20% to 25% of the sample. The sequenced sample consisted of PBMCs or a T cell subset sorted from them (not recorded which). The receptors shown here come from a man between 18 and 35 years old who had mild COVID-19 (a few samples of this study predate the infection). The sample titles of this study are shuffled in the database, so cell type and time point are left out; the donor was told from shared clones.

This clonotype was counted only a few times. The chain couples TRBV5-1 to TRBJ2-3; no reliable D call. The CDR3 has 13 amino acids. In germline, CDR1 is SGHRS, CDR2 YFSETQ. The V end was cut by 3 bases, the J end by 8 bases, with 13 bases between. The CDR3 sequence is CASSSNSGFTQYF. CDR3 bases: TGCGCCAGCAGCTCGAATTCAGGATTTACGCAGTATTTT.

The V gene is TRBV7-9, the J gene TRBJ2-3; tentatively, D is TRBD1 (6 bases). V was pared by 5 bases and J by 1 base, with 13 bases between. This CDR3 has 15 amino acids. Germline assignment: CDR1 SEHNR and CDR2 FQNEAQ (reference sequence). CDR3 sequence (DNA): TGTGCCAGCAGCAAAAGGACAGTTGGCACAGATACGCAGTATTTT. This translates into CASSKRTVGTDTQYF.

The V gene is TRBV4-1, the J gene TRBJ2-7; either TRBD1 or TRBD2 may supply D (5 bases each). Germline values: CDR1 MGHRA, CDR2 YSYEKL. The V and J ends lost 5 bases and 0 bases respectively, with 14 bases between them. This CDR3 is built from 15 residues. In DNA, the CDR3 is TGCGCCAGCAGCTTCAGAGCAGGGACCTCCTACGAGCAGTACTTC. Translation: CASSFRAGTSYEQYF.

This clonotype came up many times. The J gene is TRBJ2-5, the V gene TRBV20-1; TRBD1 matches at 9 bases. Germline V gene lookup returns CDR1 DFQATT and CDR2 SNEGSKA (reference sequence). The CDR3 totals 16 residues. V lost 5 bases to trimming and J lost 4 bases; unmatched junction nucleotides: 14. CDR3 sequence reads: CSARKDRGTRVETQYF. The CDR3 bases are TGCAGTGCTCGCAAGGACAGGGGTACGCGCGTAGAGACCCAGTACTTC.

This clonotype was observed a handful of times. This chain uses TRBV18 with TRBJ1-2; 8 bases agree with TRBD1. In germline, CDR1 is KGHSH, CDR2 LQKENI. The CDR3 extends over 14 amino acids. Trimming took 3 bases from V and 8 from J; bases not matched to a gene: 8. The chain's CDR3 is CASSPNGQGGGYTF. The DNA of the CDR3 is TGTGCCAGCTCACCTAATGGACAGGGTGGAGGCTACACCTTC.

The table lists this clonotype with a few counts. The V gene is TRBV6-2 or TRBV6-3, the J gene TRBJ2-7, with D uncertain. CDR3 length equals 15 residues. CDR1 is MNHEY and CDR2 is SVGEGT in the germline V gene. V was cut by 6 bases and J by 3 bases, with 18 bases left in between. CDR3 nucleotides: TGTGCCAGCAGCCAACGCCCCCGAGGCAGCTACGAGCAGTACGTC. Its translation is CASSQRPRGSYEQYV.